This T cell receptor beta chain was recovered during a study of T cell clonotyping in hematopoietic cell transplantation. Study at large: Cytoreduction preceded collection of pretransplant recipient samples. The study's findings and limits: Few recipient clonotypes overlapped donors; over 95% were de novo at given depth. Without cell sorting, CD4 versus CD8 contributions remain unresolved.

Time point described: recipient sample about 28 days before transplant, after cytoreduction. Recipient blood drawn about 28 days pretransplant and days 30, 100, 180 after. About this clone itself: Its antigen is undetermined.

Sequencing used immunoSEQ multiplex PCR; TCRdb keeps in-frame clones, though not all of them. The profile shows around 80,000 clones, 90% to 97% of them singletons. Trimming removed 7 bases at V and 4 bases at J, with 16 bases between. Germline CDR1 is MNHEY and CDR2 is SMNVEV (reference sequence). This CDR3 has 14 residues. V gene TRBV27 combines with J gene TRBJ1-2; possibly TRBD1 for D (6 bases). The receptor was derived from a woman in her forties or fifties with acute myeloid leukemia. Some clones in this sample may be carry-over from other donors' samples. The source material was peripheral blood mononuclear cells, sampled before stem cell transplant. The CDR3 spells CASTAPGGLYGYTF. CDR3 DNA sequence: TGTGCCAGCACCGCTCCGGGGGGCCTCTATGGCTACACCTTC.